The clone carrying this T cell receptor (beta chain) came up a few times. The entry originates in a study of blood T cell repertoires in COVID-19. For the study at large: Acute-phase and convalescent COVID-19 samples originated in the United States, Italy and Spain. T cells, B-cell-depleted T cells, or PBMCs provided the cDNA or gDNA that served as material.

The V gene lost 7 bases and the J gene lost 1 base, with 11 bases spanning the gap. The CDR3 runs to 14 residues. Germline lookup yields CDR1 WNHNN and CDR2 SYGVQD (reference sequence). As handled by the study authors: It was from reference gene primer amplification that nucleated cell counts were estimated. Method: immunoSEQ multiplex PCR; TCRdb's copy keeps in-frame clones and lacks some. V and J calls plus clone size are reproduced from that table; the DNA served to infer D and trimming. The data show 170,000 or so clones, more than 90% seen once. The specimen was peripheral blood. This rearrangement joins TRBV10-1 to TRBJ1-5; D might be TRBD1 (6 bases). The source is a man over 45 with acute or convalescent COVID-19. The CDR3 DNA sequence: TGCGCCAGCAAGCTACAGGGAAGCAATCAGCCCCAGCATTTT. This sequence encodes CASKLQGSNQPQHF.